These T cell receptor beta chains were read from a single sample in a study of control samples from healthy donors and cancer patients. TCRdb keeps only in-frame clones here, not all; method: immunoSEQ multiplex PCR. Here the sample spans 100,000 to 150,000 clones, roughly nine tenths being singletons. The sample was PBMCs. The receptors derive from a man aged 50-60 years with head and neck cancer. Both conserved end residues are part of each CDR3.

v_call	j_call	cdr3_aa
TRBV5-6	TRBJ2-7	CASSHRQGGWTREQYF
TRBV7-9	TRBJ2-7	CASWGWTRGSYEQYF
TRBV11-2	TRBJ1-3	CASSLYNSGTIYF
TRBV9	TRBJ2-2	CASSEFRRPTGELFF
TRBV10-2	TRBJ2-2	CASSDPTGPGELFF
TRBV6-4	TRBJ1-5	CASSVQADQPQHF
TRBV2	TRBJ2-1	CASSEKRVEQFF
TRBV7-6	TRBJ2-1	CASSQGLAGFNEQFF
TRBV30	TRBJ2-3	CAWSVREADTQYF
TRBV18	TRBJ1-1	CASSRQLNTEAFF
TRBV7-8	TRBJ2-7	CASSPPAANYEQYF
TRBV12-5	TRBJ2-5	CASGDPLGETQYF
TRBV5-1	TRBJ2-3	CASSLPGGGDTQYF
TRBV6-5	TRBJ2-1	CASTEVGQTSAQFF
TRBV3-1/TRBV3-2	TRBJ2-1	CASSQGLGQGAKINEQFF
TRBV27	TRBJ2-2	CASSPWGGTGELFF
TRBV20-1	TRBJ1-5	CSASGTGNQPQHF
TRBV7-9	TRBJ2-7	CASSLPGEQYF
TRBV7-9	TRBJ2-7	CASSVDRGLEQYF
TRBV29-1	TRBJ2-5	CSAGDFQETQYF
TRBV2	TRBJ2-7	CASTGQGYYEQYF
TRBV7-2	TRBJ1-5	CASSPRRRYSNQPQHF
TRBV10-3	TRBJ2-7	CAISPHTRAEDEQYF
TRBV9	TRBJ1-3	CASSGRQLEAGNTIYF
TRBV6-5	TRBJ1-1	CASSYGTVYTEAFF
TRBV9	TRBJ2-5	CASSVGGPQQETQYF
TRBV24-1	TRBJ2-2	CATSDFVGELFF
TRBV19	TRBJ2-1	CASSQLRQAGTEDEQFF
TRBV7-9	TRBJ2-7	CASSFHSGTGGRYEQYF
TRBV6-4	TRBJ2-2	CASSPFFGGPGELFF
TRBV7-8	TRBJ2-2	CASSLRLGFTGELFF
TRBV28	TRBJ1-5	CASSLIGTSNQPQHF
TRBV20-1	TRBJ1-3	CSSDDGNTIYF
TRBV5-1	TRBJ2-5	CASSLGTGLGQETQYF
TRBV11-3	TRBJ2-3	CASSLASGISTDTQYF
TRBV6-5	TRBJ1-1	CASSSGTENTEAFF
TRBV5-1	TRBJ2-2	CASSLEGSTGELFF